The subject of this entry is one TCR beta chain. This record comes from a study of cytomegalovirus exposure and HLA in healthy donors. Trimming took off 4 bases at V and 6 bases at J, with 8 bases between the two ends. Germline V gene sequence: CDR1 SGHRS, CDR2 YFSETQ. This CDR3 has 12 residues. This PCR relied on a set of 60 Vbeta primers and 13 Jbeta primers. Assay: immunoSEQ multiplex PCR; the TCRdb copy retains only in-frame clones and omits some. Found here are 180,000 or so clones, about four fifths of them singletons; the top ten hold approximately 2.6%. The chain couples TRBV5-1 to TRBJ2-1; maybe TRBD2 (6 bases). This clonotype originated in a female donor in good health and CMV-seronegative. Input material: PBMCs. The CDR3 DNA is TGCGCCAGCAGCCCCGGGGGCAATGAGCAGTTCTTC. Its translation is CASSPGGNEQFF.